The 2 T cell receptor beta chains below all came from one sample that was sequenced in a study of T cell responses to AZD1222 COVID-19 vaccine. Measured with immunoSEQ multiplex PCR; TCRdb has only the in-frame clones, and not every one. The sample carries about 100,000 clones, approximately 93% recorded once. The starting material was peripheral blood, obtained on day 0 of AZD1222 vaccination. The receptors derive from an adult in good health.

This clone was counted between two and nine times. The chain uses TRBV6-5 and TRBJ1-3; D gene unclear. CDR1 and CDR2 (germline): MNHEY, SVGAGI. Deletions cut 7 bases from V and 0 bases from J, with 10 bases between. This CDR3 has 14 residues. The CDR3 DNA sequence: TGTGCCAGCAAGGACGGATTCTCTGGAAACACCATATATTTT. Its translation: CASKDGFSGNTIYF.

Concerning this clone: The sample contains more than one DNA sequence encoding this CDR3. The rearrangement joins TRBV25-1 to TRBJ2-7, with 13 bases that match TRBD2. This CDR3 region has 15 residues. The V segment lost 4 bases and the J segment 1 base; nucleotides outside the gene matches: 1. Germline CDR1 is MGHDK and CDR2 is SYGVNS. The CDR3 protein is CASSGLAGGSYEQYF. The CDR3, as DNA: TGTGCCAGCAGTGGACTAGCGGGAGGATCCTACGAGCAGTACTTC.